Each of the 10 T cell receptor beta chains below was sequenced from the same sample in a study of beta chain features in type 1 diabetes. cDNA synthesis used the whole RNA isolate, giving expressed TCRB sequences. The table came from immunoSEQ multiplex PCR; TCRdb's copy has only in-frame clones and leaves some out. This table has 150,000 or so clones, 9% to 10% appearing once. The sample comprised central memory CD4+ T cells from blood. Receptors were obtained from a woman aged 40 to 50 in good health.

The chain employs TRBV6-5 and TRBJ2-3; D unclear. Between the trimmed V and J ends, which lost 2 bases and 0 bases, there was a span of 9 bases. This CDR3 contains 15 residues. Germline CDR1 reads MNHEY; CDR2 reads SVGAGI. CDR3 sequence: CASSYGPYSTDTQYF. The DNA of the CDR3 is TGTGCCAGCAGTTACGGCCCATATAGCACAGATACGCAGTATTTT.

V and J are TRBV10-3 and TRBJ2-7, with a weak D call TRBD2 (5 bases). Per the germline V gene, CDR1 is ENHRY and CDR2 is SYGVKD. V lost 0 bases and J lost 7, with 25 bases in between. CDR3 size: 18 residues. The CDR3 here is CAISESSTGSRAAWEQYF. In DNA, the CDR3 is TGTGCCATCAGTGAGTCGAGCACGGGGTCGAGGGCGGCCTGGGAGCAGTACTTC.

This clone appeared a few times. This rearrangement joins TRBV7-9 to TRBJ2-7; D not certain. The CDR3 length is 11 residues. The germline CDR1 and CDR2 sequences are SEHNR and FQNEAQ (reference sequence). Trimming took off 5 bases at V and 7 bases at J, with 9 bases between the two ends. CDR3 loop: CASSQKAEQYF. The CDR3 DNA sequence: TGTGCCAGCAGCCAAAAAGCGGAGCAGTACTTC.

The chain combines TRBV7-2 with TRBJ2-3, with 10 bases that match TRBD2. The CDR3 length is 15 residues. Trimming cost V 4 bases and J 1 base; bases outside gene matches: 2. The germline CDR1 and CDR2 sequences are SGHTA and FQGNSA. Here the CDR3 DNA reads TGTGCCAGCAGCTGGAGCGGGGGGGGCACAGATACGCAGTATTTT. The encoded protein is CASSWSGGGTDTQYF.

The rearrangement links TRBV2 to TRBJ2-2; 8 bases are a match to TRBD2. CDR1 and CDR2 from the germline V gene are SNHLY and FYNNEI. The CDR3 length is 14 residues. Trimming removed 5 bases from V and 4 bases from J; junction bases left unmatched: 3. CDR3 sequence (DNA): TGTGCCAGCAGTCCGGGACTAGGCACCGGGGAGCTGTTTTTT. Protein sequence: CASSPGLGTGELFF.

Many counts were recorded for this clone. The chain uses TRBV29-1 and TRBJ1-1; no definite D call. V dropped 7 bases and J dropped 5 bases, with 14 bases sitting between them. The CDR3 runs 12 residues. Per germline, CDR1 SQVTM and CDR2 ANQGSEA. This chain's CDR3 is CSGAEGRTEAFF. In DNA form, the CDR3 reads TGCAGCGGGGCCGAAGGGAGAACTGAAGCTTTCTTT.

V gene TRBV10-3 combines with J gene TRBJ1-2; 10 bases are a match to TRBD1. Germline lookup yields CDR1 ENHRY and CDR2 SYGVKD. The CDR3 is 13 residues long. The V segment lost 8 bases and the J segment 5 bases; nucleotides outside the gene matches: 5. The DNA for the CDR3 is TGTGCCATCGCCCCGGGACAGGGGTATGGCTACACCTTC. Translating gives CAIAPGQGYGYTF.

This clone was observed a handful of times. The chain recombines TRBV2 with TRBJ2-5; 9 nucleotides line up with TRBD1. Germline loops: CDR1 SNHLY, CDR2 FYNNEI. The CDR3 consists of 13 residues. After removal of 5 bases from V and 6 bases from J, the junction contained 4 bases not matched to a gene. This CDR3 reads CASSTTGGKTQYF. The DNA of the CDR3 is TGTGCCAGCAGTACGACAGGGGGGAAGACCCAGTACTTC.

The rearrangement uses TRBV29-1 and TRBJ2-6, with D tentatively TRBD2 (6 bases). V was cut by 7 bases and J by 0 bases, with 7 bases left in between. CDR3 length: 13 amino acids. The germline V gene encodes CDR1 SQVTM and CDR2 ANQGSEA. The CDR3 region is CSAGDSGANVLTF. The CDR3 DNA sequence: TGCAGCGCGGGGGACTCTGGGGCCAACGTCCTGACTTTC.

In its sample, this clone was seen a few times. This sequence joins TRBV2 and TRBJ2-7; perhaps TRBD1 as D (6 bases). V was shortened by 10 bases and J by 1 base, with 17 bases between the two germline ends. CDR1 is SNHLY, CDR2 FYNNEI, per germline. The CDR3 spans 14 residues. This CDR3 reads CAINTGTPSYEQYF. Here the CDR3 DNA reads TGTGCCATCAACACCGGGACACCATCCTACGAGCAGTACTTC. The full variable domain, with the rest looked up from reference TRBV2 and TRBJ2-7, is EPEVTQTPSHQVTQMGQEVILRCVPISNHLYFYWYRQILGQKVEFLVSFYNNEISEKSEIFDDQFSVERPDGSNFTLKIRSTKLEDSAMYFCAINTGTPSYEQYFGPGTRLTVT.